Listed here are 27 T cell receptor beta chains from one sample, sequenced in a study of blood T cell repertoires in COVID-19. Clones were read by immunoSEQ multiplex PCR, and TCRdb kept only the in-frame ones, dropping some. The table shows about 220,000 clones, with roughly 90% occurring only once. The sequenced sample consisted of peripheral blood. These receptors came from a middle-aged man with active or convalescent COVID-19.

This chain connects TRBV18 to TRBJ2-7, with 7 bases aligning to TRBD2. This CDR3 spans 15 amino acids. Per germline, CDR1 KGHSH and CDR2 LQKENI. J gave up 2 bases and V 2 bases, and 6 bases lay outside the gene matches. In DNA, the CDR3 is TGTGCCAGCTCACCATTGGGGGGGAGCACCTACGAGCAGTACTTC. Translating it yields CASSPLGGSTYEQYF.

The chain combines TRBV5-1 with TRBJ1-1; possible D gene TRBD1, 5 bases. Trimming shortened V by 2 bases and J by 3 bases, and 11 bases separated the two germline ends. The CDR3 extends over 14 amino acids. Germline V gene sequence: CDR1 SGHRS, CDR2 YFSETQ. Written as DNA, the CDR3 is TGCGCCAGCAGCTTTGGCCCGGGGGACACTGAAGCTTTCTTT. As protein: CASSFGPGDTEAFF.

In regard to this clone: Other DNA sequences in this sample translate to the same CDR3. CDR3 region: CASSYGQNTEAFF. CDR3 coding DNA: TGTGCCAGCAGTTACGGGCAGAACACTGAAGCTTTCTTT. This chain joins TRBV6-5 and TRBJ1-1, with no clear D. CDR3 size: 13 residues. Germline values: CDR1 MNHEY, CDR2 SVGAGI. The germline V and J ends were trimmed by 2 bases and 1 base, with 5 bases remaining between them.

The chain recombines TRBV7-8 with TRBJ2-2, with a weak D call TRBD1 (5 bases). CDR1 SGHVS and CDR2 FQNEAQ come from the germline V gene. V lost 5 bases to trimming and J lost 6 bases, with 13 bases between them. CDR3 length equals 14 residues. CDR3 nucleotide sequence: TGTGCCAGCAGCGAGACAGAATACCCCGGGGAGCTGTTTTTT. Its translation is CASSETEYPGELFF. The whole variable domain, filled in from reference TRBV7-8 and TRBJ2-2, reads GAGVSQSPRYKVAKRGQDVALRCDPISGHVSLFWYQQALGQGPEFLTYFQNEAQLDKSGLPSDRFFAERPEGSVSTLKIQRTQQEDSAVYLCASSETEYPGELFFGEGSRLTVL.

The chain employs TRBV18 and TRBJ2-1; 7 positions match TRBD2. This CDR3 spans 17 amino acids. CDR1 KGHSH and CDR2 LQKENI come from the germline V gene. The ends lost 3 bases at V and 1 base at J; junction bases unmatched: 9. CDR3 amino acids: CASSPPGGVGSYNEQFF. CDR3 bases: TGTGCCAGCTCACCCCCGGGGGGAGTAGGGTCCTACAATGAGCAGTTCTTC.

This rearrangement joins TRBV5-6 to TRBJ1-5; D not certain. The germline CDR1 and CDR2 sequences are SGHDT and YYEEEE. The CDR3 loop spans 15 amino acids. V was shortened by 0 bases and J by 1 base, with 8 bases between the two germline ends. DNA for the CDR3: TGTGCCAGCAGCTTGGACGGAGTAAGCAATCAGCCCCAGCATTTT. Translation: CASSLDGVSNQPQHF.

The chain carries TRBV11-2 and TRBJ2-3; TRBD2 aligns across 9 bases. The CDR3 length is 15 residues. Germline V gene sequence: CDR1 SGHAT, CDR2 FQNNGV. V lost 4 bases and J lost 5; bases outside the gene matches: 7. The CDR3 DNA follows: TGTGCCAGCAGCTCGGGACTAGCCTGGGGAGATACGCAGTATTTT. As protein: CASSSGLAWGDTQYF.

J is TRBJ1-6 and V is TRBV6-5, with 9 bases aligning to TRBD1. CDR3 length: 13 amino acids. Germline V lookup: CDR1 MNHEY, CDR2 SVGAGI. The V and J ends lost 7 bases and 12 bases, in that order; junction bases with no gene match: 7. The CDR3 is CASNRDRDIPLHF. CDR3 DNA: TGTGCCAGCAACCGGGACAGGGATATACCCCTCCACTTT.

This rearrangement joins TRBV12-3 or TRBV12-4 to TRBJ2-7, with TRBD2 matching 7 bases. The CDR3 contains 12 residues. The V segment lost 6 bases and the J segment 7 bases; nucleotides outside the gene matches: 6. This CDR3 reads CASRGGTREQYF. The CDR3 DNA reads as TGTGCCAGCAGGGGGGGGACGAGGGAGCAGTACTTC.

The chain is built from TRBV30 and TRBJ2-2, with D hard to call. There are 13 residues in the CDR3. Germline V gene lookup returns CDR1 GTSNPN and CDR2 SVGIG (reference sequence). Trimming left V 0 bases short and J 7 bases short, with 9 bases between. CDR3 in DNA: TGTGCCTGGAGTGTAAGATTGCGCGGGGAGCTGTTTTTT. Residues: CAWSVRLRGELFF.

V gene TRBV11-2 combines with J gene TRBJ2-1; TRBD2 matches at 11 bases. This CDR3 spans 17 amino acids. Germline assignment: CDR1 SGHAT and CDR2 FQNNGV. V dropped 4 bases and J dropped 7; count of bases not matched to a gene: 12. For the CDR3, the DNA is TGTGCCAGCAGCTCTTTAGCGGGAGGGCCGGTAGGGAATGAGCAGTTCTTC. Translated, it gives CASSSLAGGPVGNEQFF.

The rearrangement uses TRBV2 and TRBJ2-2; TRBD1 matches 7 bases. The CDR3 length is 16 residues. Germline CDR1 is SNHLY and CDR2 is FYNNEI. V lost 4 bases, J lost 4 bases, and 9 bases stayed unmatched. CDR3 nucleotide sequence: TGTGCCAGCAGTGCTTTTGAGACAGGGACCACCGGGGAGCTGTTTTTT. As protein: CASSAFETGTTGELFF.

The chain couples TRBV6-2 or TRBV6-3 to TRBJ1-3, with a possible D match to TRBD1 (5 bases). V lost 2 bases and J 4 bases, leaving 9 bases between the germline ends. CDR1 is MNHEY, CDR2 SVGEGT, per germline. This CDR3 comprises 14 residues. CDR3 DNA sequence: TGTGCCAGCAGTTACCAGGGCATCGGAAACACCATATATTTT. This gives the protein CASSYQGIGNTIYF.

The genes are TRBV19 and TRBJ1-1; D might be TRBD1 (5 bases). CDR3 length: 11 residues. V gave up 7 bases and J gave up 10 bases, with 13 bases separating them. In germline, CDR1 is LNHDA, CDR2 SQIVND (reference sequence). CDR3 nucleotides: TGTGCCAGTAATTCAGGGAGGAGAGCTTTCTTT. This codes for CASNSGRRAFF.

The chain joins TRBV6-5 to TRBJ2-7; D ambiguous. The V and J ends lost 10 bases and 3 bases respectively, with 19 bases between them. Per germline, CDR1 MNHEY and CDR2 SVGAGI. This CDR3 comprises 14 residues. The chain's CDR3 is CATRLTSSIYEQYF. DNA of the CDR3: TGTGCCACCAGACTTACCTCTTCTATCTACGAGCAGTACTTC.

CDR3 coding DNA: TGTGCCAGCAGTTTAGCAGGGAGCAATCAGCCCCAGCATTTT. It yields the protein CASSLAGSNQPQHF. The chain carries TRBV27 and TRBJ1-5; maybe TRBD1 (5 bases). This CDR3 has 14 amino acids. Between the trimmed V and J ends, which lost 2 bases and 1 base, there was a span of 6 bases. The V gene's germline CDR1 is MNHEY and CDR2 SMNVEV (reference sequence).

DNA of the CDR3: TGTGCCTATCAGGAGAACACTGAAGCTTTCTTT. Translating gives CAYQENTEAFF. This chain uses TRBV30 with TRBJ1-1; D remains unclear. This CDR3 has 11 residues. V lost 7 bases and J 1 base, leaving 7 bases between the germline ends. Germline V gene sequence: CDR1 GTSNPN, CDR2 SVGIG (reference sequence).

V is TRBV3-1 (or the pseudogene TRBV3-2) and J is TRBJ2-7, with D perhaps TRBD2 (6 bases). Looked up from germline, CDR1 is LGHDT and CDR2 is YNNKEL (reference sequence). This CDR3 spans 13 amino acids. V was shortened by 3 bases and J by 6 bases, with 12 bases between the two germline ends. DNA for the CDR3: TGTGCCAGCAGCCACTGGGACTCCCGCGAGCAGTACTTC. Translation: CASSHWDSREQYF.

This chain joins TRBV2 and TRBJ1-2; TRBD1 might be the D (5 bases). The V gene lost 11 bases and the J gene lost 6 bases, with 31 bases spanning the gap. The CDR3 runs 17 residues. The germline V gene has CDR1 SNHLY and CDR2 FYNNEI. Here the CDR3 DNA reads TGTGCCTCCCAACCCGCGCAGGGAACCGCCTCATTGCATGGCTACACCTTC. Translation gives CASQPAQGTASLHGYTF.

As to this clone: The same CDR3 can be traced to other DNA sequences in this sample. The chain couples TRBV7-9 to TRBJ2-1, with 8 bases lining up with TRBD1. V was pared by 1 base and J by 4 bases, with 0 bases of the junction left unmatched. The CDR3 totals 14 residues. Germline CDR1 SEHNR, CDR2 FQNEAQ (reference sequence). The CDR3: CASSLGTGYNEQFF. The CDR3 region has the DNA TGTGCCAGCAGCTTAGGGACAGGGTACAATGAGCAGTTCTTC.

The V call is TRBV27, the J call TRBJ2-7; TRBD1 agrees at 7 bases. The CDR3 length is 14 residues. The V gene's germline CDR1 is MNHEY and CDR2 SMNVEV (reference sequence). Germline trimming cut 5 bases from V and 4 bases from J; bases unmatched to any gene: 8. The CDR3, as DNA: TGTGCCAGCAGTCCGTCCAGGGGGTCTTACGAGCAGTACTTC. Protein sequence: CASSPSRGSYEQYF.

J is TRBJ2-1 and V is TRBV4-1; D possibly corresponds to TRBD2 (6 bases). V lost 5 bases and J lost 5, with 13 bases in between. The CDR3 has 14 residues. Germline CDR1 is MGHRA and CDR2 is YSYEKL. The CDR3 sequence: CASSMEGFNNEQFF. CDR3 nucleotides: TGCGCCAGCAGCATGGAGGGCTTTAACAATGAGCAGTTCTTC.

This chain uses TRBV4-1 with TRBJ2-5; possibly TRBD2 for D (5 bases). The CDR3 runs 13 residues. CDR1 is MGHRA and CDR2 is YSYEKL in the germline V gene. The V gene lost 3 bases and the J gene lost 3 bases, with 8 bases spanning the gap. CDR3 bases: TGCGCCAGCAGCCATGGAGGTGAAGAGACCCAGTACTTC. Translation gives CASSHGGEETQYF.

This clone was recorded only once. The gene calls are TRBV28 and TRBJ1-5, with TRBD1 identical over 7 bases. J was trimmed by 0 bases and V by 6 bases; bases with no gene match: 8. Germline V gives CDR1 MDHEN, CDR2 SYDVKM. The length of the CDR3 is 16 residues. In nucleotides, the CDR3 is TGTGCCAGCAGAGGGGGGACAGCAAATAGCAATCAGCCCCAGCATTTT. This codes for CASRGGTANSNQPQHF.

The chain couples TRBV29-1 to TRBJ2-7; D unresolved. CDR1 is SQVTM, CDR2 ANQGSEA, per germline. V dropped 4 bases and J dropped 3 bases, with 10 bases sitting between them. This CDR3 comprises 12 residues. CDR3 sequence: CSVVLVGYEQYF. CDR3 sequence (DNA): TGCAGCGTTGTGCTAGTCGGCTACGAGCAGTACTTC.

The CDR3 here is CASSLVGAEDLDTIYF. In nucleotides, the CDR3 is TGTGCCAGCAGCTTAGTGGGGGCCGAAGATTTGGACACCATATATTTT. This rearrangement joins TRBV7-6 to TRBJ1-3, with D possibly being TRBD1 (6 bases). The CDR3 spans 16 residues. The germline V gene has CDR1 SGHVS and CDR2 FNYEAQ. V was clipped by 1 base and J by 8 bases, with 18 bases between them.

This clone showed up just once. This sequence joins TRBV28 and TRBJ1-5; no clear D. Germline CDR1 MDHEN, CDR2 SYDVKM. The CDR3 is made up of 16 amino acids. V lost 1 base and J lost 0, with 10 bases in between. CDR3 loop: CASSLLGSYSNQPQHF. CDR3 DNA sequence: TGTGCCAGCAGTTTATTGGGCAGCTATAGCAATCAGCCCCAGCATTTT.